Presented here are 26 T cell receptor beta chains from one specimen sequenced in a study of long-term antiretroviral therapy in people with HIV. The assay used was immunoSEQ (version v3.0), run at survey level. Assay used: immunoSEQ multiplex PCR; TCRdb lists only in-frame clones, some missing. The sample yields about 20,000 clones, about 82% seen once. Material: unsorted PBMCs, obtained 1.3 years after starting antiretroviral therapy. The receptors derive from a man aged 55 to 70 with HIV.

The chain couples TRBV10-1 to TRBJ2-1, with 7 bases that match TRBD2. The V and J ends lost 1 base and 7 bases, in that order; junction bases with no gene match: 10. This CDR3 spans 16 amino acids. Germline CDR1 and CDR2: WNHNN and SYGVQD (reference sequence). The CDR3, as DNA: TGCGCCAGCAGTGAGTATCCCCCCGGGGGGAAGAATGAGCAGTTCTTC. Its protein is CASSEYPPGGKNEQFF.

This rearrangement joins TRBV5-5 to TRBJ2-7; possible D gene TRBD1, 5 bases. V was shortened by 3 bases and J by 5 bases, with 9 bases between the two germline ends. Germline CDR1 and CDR2: SGHKS and YYEKEE (reference sequence). The CDR3 covers 12 residues. CDR3 nucleotide sequence: TGTGCCAGCAGCTCCCAGGGCAACGAGCAGTACTTC. It is translated as CASSSQGNEQYF. Full variable domain (remainder filled in from reference TRBV5-5 and TRBJ2-7): DAGVTQSPTHLIKTRGQQVTLRCSPISGHKSVSWYQQVLGQGPQFIFQYYEKEERGRGNFPDRFSARQFPNYSSELNVNALLLGDSALYLCASSSQGNEQYFGPGTRLTVT.

The chain joins TRBV19 to TRBJ1-2; D unresolved. The V end lost 7 bases, the J end lost 5 bases, and 14 bases lay between the germline ends. This CDR3 is built from 13 residues. Germline-derived CDR1 and CDR2 are LNHDA and SQIVND (reference sequence). CDR3 loop: CASTRGPPYGYTF. The CDR3 DNA is TGTGCCAGTACCAGAGGACCGCCGTATGGCTACACCTTC.

This sequence joins TRBV4-1 and TRBJ1-5, with D unresolved. Germline CDR1 and CDR2: MGHRA and YSYEKL. Trimming left V 4 bases short and J 3 bases short, with 16 bases between. The CDR3 has 16 residues. The CDR3 coding sequence is TGCGCCAGCAGCCCATCCGACTCAAGTTTCAATCAGCCCCAGCATTTT. As protein: CASSPSDSSFNQPQHF.

The chain links TRBV5-1 to TRBJ2-5, with D possibly matching TRBD2 (7 bases). This CDR3 region has 15 residues. The germline V gene has CDR1 SGHRS and CDR2 YFSETQ. V was trimmed by 3 bases and J by 4 bases, leaving 16 bases between them. The CDR3 loop is CASSWGAGEGETQYF. CDR3 nucleotide sequence: TGCGCCAGCAGCTGGGGCGCAGGGGAGGGAGAGACCCAGTACTTC.

CDR3 residues: CASSRSSGVNEQFF. CDR3 nucleotide sequence: TGTGCCAGCAGCCGTTCTAGCGGGGTGAATGAGCAGTTCTTC. The J gene is TRBJ2-1, the V gene TRBV14; TRBD2 matches 9 bases. Trimming at V came to 4 bases and at J to 7 bases, leaving 5 bases not matched to a gene. There are 14 residues in the CDR3. Per the germline V gene, CDR1 is SGHDN and CDR2 is FVKESK.

V usage is TRBV27 and J usage is TRBJ1-2, with TRBD1 as a possible D gene (5 bases). The germline gives CDR1 MNHEY, CDR2 SMNVEV (reference sequence). The V and J ends lost 3 bases and 7 bases respectively, with 15 bases between them. The CDR3 is 14 amino acids. This chain's CDR3 is CASSFSREGVGYTF. The DNA for the CDR3 is TGTGCCAGCAGTTTCTCCCGGGAAGGGGTTGGCTACACCTTC.

This clone was seen a few times. This rearrangement joins TRBV2 to TRBJ1-2; D not resolved. V was cut by 5 bases and J by 7 bases, with 2 bases left in between. The V gene's germline CDR1 is SNHLY and CDR2 FYNNEI. The CDR3 covers 9 residues. Here the CDR3 DNA reads TGTGCCAGCAGTCCTGGCTACACCTTC. Translation gives CASSPGYTF.

In this sample, this clone turned up once. The chain recombines TRBV29-1 with TRBJ1-5, with a possible D match to TRBD1 (5 bases). The CDR3 totals 11 residues. V dropped 6 bases and J dropped 5 bases, with 8 bases sitting between them. Germline CDR1 is SQVTM and CDR2 is ANQGSEA. DNA for the CDR3: TGCAGCGTAGGAGGGGATCAGCCCCAGCATTTT. It codes for CSVGGDQPQHF.

The chain joins TRBV6-1 to TRBJ2-1; 13 bases are a match to TRBD2. The CDR3 is made up of 14 amino acids. Germline trimming cut 7 bases from V and 11 bases from J; bases unmatched to any gene: 8. CDR1 is MNHNS, CDR2 SASEGT, per germline. This CDR3 reads CASTSGLAGVKQFF. CDR3 coding DNA: TGTGCCAGCACCTCCGGACTAGCGGGGGTGAAGCAGTTCTTC.

The J gene is TRBJ2-3, the V gene TRBV7-9; the D is unclear. The CDR3 covers 12 residues. V lost 6 bases, J lost 2 bases, and 6 bases lay in between. Germline-derived CDR1 and CDR2 are SEHNR and FQNEAQ (reference sequence). This CDR3 reads CASSYLTDTQYF. CDR3 coding DNA: TGTGCCAGCAGTTACCTCACAGATACGCAGTATTTT.

The CDR3 bases are TGTGCCAGCAGCTTATCGGGTTACGGGCAGTATTTT. Translated, it gives CASSLSGYGQYF. The rearrangement uses TRBV7-2 and TRBJ2-3; unclear D gene. The CDR3 length is 12 residues. V was cut by 2 bases and J by 11 bases, with 11 bases left in between. The germline V gene encodes CDR1 SGHTA and CDR2 FQGNSA. The full variable domain, completed using reference TRBV7-2 and TRBJ2-3, is GAGVSQSPSNKVTEKGKDVELRCDPISGHTALYWYRQSLGQGLEFLIYFQGNSAPDKSGLPSDRFSAERTGGSVSTLTIQRTQQEDSAVYLCASSLSGYGQYFGPGTRLTVL.

The rearrangement uses TRBV10-1 and TRBJ2-2; D not resolved. Germline loops: CDR1 WNHNN, CDR2 SYGVQD (reference sequence). The CDR3 has 15 amino acids. V was cut by 4 bases and J by 5 bases, with 14 bases left in between. As DNA, the CDR3 is TGCGCCAGCAGTGCGGGCGGTGGGGTGACCGGGGAGCTGTTTTTT. Encoded protein: CASSAGGGVTGELFF.

The chain carries TRBV5-4 and TRBJ1-2; 10 bases line up with TRBD1. Germline V gives CDR1 SGHNT, CDR2 YYREEE (reference sequence). The CDR3 spans 14 residues. Trimming cost V 4 bases and J 2 bases; bases outside gene matches: 2. The CDR3 DNA follows: TGTGCCAGCAGCCAGGGACAGGGGAACTATGGCTACACCTTC. It is translated as CASSQGQGNYGYTF. The full variable domain, with the rest looked up from reference TRBV5-4 and TRBJ1-2, is ETGVTQSPTHLIKTRGQQVTLRCSSQSGHNTVSWYQQALGQGPQFIFQYYREEENGRGNFPPRFSGLQFPNYSSELNVNALELDDSALYLCASSQGQGNYGYTFGSGTRLTVV.

The chain joins TRBV27 to TRBJ2-5; 12 positions match TRBD2. Germline V lookup: CDR1 MNHEY, CDR2 SMNVEV (reference sequence). After removal of 6 bases from V and 9 bases from J, the junction contained 5 bases not matched to a gene. There are 13 residues in the CDR3. This CDR3 reads CASSLTSGSPQYF. The CDR3 nucleotides are TGTGCCAGCAGCTTGACTAGCGGGAGTCCCCAGTACTTC.

This rearrangement joins TRBV4-3 to TRBJ1-2, with 7 bases that match TRBD1. This CDR3 is 16 amino acids long. Trimming at V came to 2 bases and at J to 8 bases, leaving 14 bases not matched to a gene. The germline V gene has CDR1 LGHNA and CDR2 YSLEER. This CDR3 is CASSQKGTVGPWGYTF. In nucleotides, the CDR3 is TGCGCCAGCAGCCAAAAAGGGACAGTAGGGCCTTGGGGCTACACCTTC.

The chain employs TRBV9 and TRBJ1-5, with D possibly TRBD1 on 5 matching bases. The CDR3 runs to 14 residues. Germline-derived CDR1 and CDR2 are SGDLS and YYNGEE. Between the trimmed V and J ends, which lost 0 bases and 6 bases, there was a span of 10 bases. CDR3 region: CASSVEGGGQPQHF. The CDR3 DNA reads TGTGCCAGCAGCGTAGAAGGTGGGGGTCAGCCCCAGCATTTT.

This chain connects TRBV15 to TRBJ1-6; 7 bases align to TRBD1. Germline loops: CDR1 LNHNV, CDR2 YYDKDF (reference sequence). The CDR3 contains 15 residues. Germline trimming cut 5 bases from V and 4 bases from J; bases unmatched to any gene: 5. The chain's CDR3 is CATSAQGLYNSPLHF. CDR3 in DNA: TGTGCCACCAGCGCACAGGGGCTTTATAATTCACCCCTCCACTTT.

V usage is TRBV9 and J usage is TRBJ2-7, with D perhaps assigned TRBD1 or TRBD2 (5 bases each). Per germline, CDR1 SGDLS and CDR2 YYNGEE. The V end lost 0 bases, the J end lost 2 bases, and 9 bases lay between the germline ends. CDR3 length equals 14 residues. The CDR3 is CASSVGDGTYEQYF. Written as DNA, the CDR3 is TGTGCCAGCAGCGTAGGGGACGGAACCTACGAGCAGTACTTC. Full variable domain (remainder filled in from reference TRBV9 and TRBJ2-7): DSGVTQTPKHLITATGQRVTLRCSPRSGDLSVYWYQQSLDQGLQFLIQYYNGEERAKGNILERFSAQQFPDLHSELNLSSLELGDSALYFCASSVGDGTYEQYFGPGTRLTVT.

This chain links TRBV15 with TRBJ1-5, with D hard to call. Trimming pared 5 bases from V and 1 base from J, leaving 18 bases between. Germline CDR1 and CDR2: LNHNV and YYDKDF (reference sequence). CDR3 length: 17 residues. Here the CDR3 reads CATSGGPLIRSNQPQHF. CDR3 DNA: TGTGCCACCAGCGGCGGGCCCCTGATAAGGAGCAATCAGCCCCAGCATTTT. Looking up the rest from reference TRBV15 and TRBJ1-5 gives the full variable domain: DAMVIQNPRYQVTQFGKPVTLSCSQTLNHNVMYWYQQKSSQAPKLLFHYYDKDFNNEADTPDNFQSRRPNTSFCFLDIRSPGLGDTAMYLCATSGGPLIRSNQPQHFGDGTRLSIL.

V gene TRBV9 combines with J gene TRBJ1-5; 7 bases align to TRBD1. The length of the CDR3 is 15 residues. The trim removed 0 bases at V and 5 bases at J, leaving 5 bases unmatched. Germline CDR1 is SGDLS and CDR2 is YYNGEE. CDR3 sequence (DNA): TGTGCCAGCAGCGTAGCCCCCACAGGGGATCAGCCCCAGCATTTT. Translated, it gives CASSVAPTGDQPQHF.

This clone was counted once. Written as DNA, the CDR3 is TGTGCCATCAGTGATTTTGACAGGGGGCCTTACGAGCAGTACTTC. Residues: CAISDFDRGPYEQYF. V is TRBV10-3 and J is TRBJ2-7; 10 bases map to TRBD1. Germline-derived CDR1 and CDR2 are ENHRY and SYGVKD. V was pared by 3 bases and J by 4 bases, with 6 bases of the junction left unmatched. The CDR3 totals 15 residues.

The chain is built from TRBV5-4 and TRBJ2-2; no reliable D call. Germline-derived CDR1 and CDR2 are SGHNT and YYREEE (reference sequence). This CDR3 comprises 17 residues. Trimming removed 0 bases at V and 0 bases at J, with 12 bases between. The CDR3 nucleotides are TGTGCCAGCAGCTTGGGGGGTGGAGCCACGAACACCGGGGAGCTGTTTTTT. Protein product: CASSLGGGATNTGELFF. The full variable domain, rest sourced from reference TRBV5-4 and TRBJ2-2, is ETGVTQSPTHLIKTRGQQVTLRCSSQSGHNTVSWYQQALGQGPQFIFQYYREEENGRGNFPPRFSGLQFPNYSSELNVNALELDDSALYLCASSLGGGATNTGELFFGEGSRLTVL.

The CDR3: CASSPELRGEQFF. The CDR3 region has the DNA TGTGCCAGCAGCCCAGAGCTAAGGGGTGAGCAGTTCTTC. This chain links TRBV5-8 with TRBJ2-1, with a weak D call TRBD1 (5 bases). The CDR3 spans 13 residues. Between the trimmed V and J ends, which lost 4 bases and 9 bases, there was a span of 14 bases. CDR1 and CDR2 (germline): SGHTS, YDEGEE. The whole variable domain, filled in from reference TRBV5-8 and TRBJ2-1, reads EAGVTQSPTHLIKTRGQQATLRCSPISGHTSVYWYQQALGLGLQFLLWYDEGEERNRGNFPPRFSGRQFPNYSSELNVNALELEDSALYLCASSPELRGEQFFGPGTRLTVL.

The chain is built from TRBV7-2 and TRBJ2-4; tentatively, D is TRBD1 (6 bases). The V end lost 4 bases, the J end lost 2 bases, and 9 bases lay between the germline ends. Germline CDR1 and CDR2: SGHTA and FQGNSA. The CDR3 spans 14 residues. The CDR3 sequence is CASSSTGPKNIQYF. Written as DNA, the CDR3 is TGTGCCAGCAGCTCAACAGGGCCCAAAAACATTCAGTACTTC.

V and J are TRBV5-4 and TRBJ2-7; D is uncertain. The V end was cut by 3 bases, the J end by 5 bases, with 15 bases between. In germline, CDR1 is SGHNT, CDR2 YYREEE (reference sequence). The CDR3 sequence is 14 residues long. The CDR3: CASSYILPTDEQYF. As DNA, the CDR3 is TGTGCCAGCAGCTATATTTTACCTACTGACGAGCAGTACTTC.